The present entry profiles one TCR beta chain with its context. The protocol was immunoSEQ multiplex PCR, while the TCRdb copy is restricted to in-frame clones and leaves out a portion. The data show tens of thousands of clones, approximately 89% seen once. The sample comes from a study of blood T cell repertoires in COVID-19. The material sequenced was peripheral blood. The TCR comes from a woman aged 80 or older with acute or convalescent COVID-19.

DNA for the CDR3: TGCGCCAGCAGCTGGGGAGGGCAAGAGACCCAGTACTTC. Protein product: CASSWGGQETQYF. This rearrangement joins TRBV5-1 to TRBJ2-5; 7 bases align to TRBD2. This CDR3 has 13 residues. With V trimmed by 3 bases and J by 2 bases, 1 base remained unmatched. In germline, CDR1 is SGHRS, CDR2 YFSETQ.